This is a list of T cell receptor beta chains from one sample in a study of cytomegalovirus exposure and HLA in healthy donors. TCRdb's copy holds only in-frame clones and misses some; the assay was immunoSEQ multiplex PCR. In the table there are some 190,000 clones, about 80% of which are singletons. Sequencing was done on a sample of PBMCs. These receptors were collected from a man aged 40-49 years in good health and CMV-seropositive. The CDR3 runs from the conserved cysteine through the conserved F or W.

length: 16
J: TRBJ2-7
V: TRBV11-2
CDR3: CASSKGLAGGSYEQYF

length: 13
J: TRBJ1-2
V: TRBV2
CDR3: CASRGDSYYGYTF

length: 15
J: NA
V: TRBV6-1
CDR3: CASSEMGGGPPEQYF

length: 15
J: TRBJ1-2
V: TRBV15
CDR3: CATSRDKGARDGYTF

length: 14
J: TRBJ1-6
V: TRBV7-2
CDR3: CASSEVSPGSPLHF

length: 16
J: TRBJ2-5
V: TRBV27
CDR3: CASSRKGLAGGETQYF

length: 15
J: TRBJ2-7
V: TRBV11-1
CDR3: CASSLATGGRGEQYF

length: 14
J: TRBJ2-1
V: TRBV11-3
CDR3: CASSLDPPYNEQFF

length: 14
J: TRBJ1-4
V: TRBV5-6
CDR3: CASSFGGIKEKLFF

length: 15
J: TRBJ2-1
V: TRBV5-1
CDR3: CASSLGLAGTNEQFF

length: 15
J: TRBJ1-6
V: TRBV27
CDR3: CASSPTGHGNSPLHF

length: 13
J: NA
V: TRBV5-6
CDR3: CASSLAGTETQYF

length: 16
J: TRBJ1-5
V: TRBV4-2
CDR3: CASSQGTGVRNQPQHF

length: 15
J: TRBJ1-4
V: TRBV6-6
CDR3: CASSLTGTGREKLFF

length: 15
J: TRBJ1-5
V: TRBV6-1
CDR3: CASSELTGRAQPQHF

length: 14
J: TRBJ2-7
V: TRBV6-4
CDR3: CASSDGQGIDEQYF

length: 13
J: TRBJ1-5
V: TRBV6-5
CDR3: CASSGTGNQPQHF

length: 16
J: TRBJ1-5
V: TRBV2
CDR3: CASSEGQTISNQPQHF

length: 15
J: NA
V: TRBV6-5
CDR3: CASSYSTSGSYEQYF

length: 13
J: TRBJ2-3
V: TRBV7-9
CDR3: CASSRTGADTQYF

length: 12
J: TRBJ1-3
V: TRBV30
CDR3: CARQGSGNTIYF

length: 15
J: TRBJ1-6
V: TRBV9
CDR3: CASSGQSSYNSPLHF

length: 16
J: TRBJ2-6
V: TRBV7-3
CDR3: CASSPERGGGANVLTF

length: 13
J: TRBJ2-1
V: TRBV27
CDR3: CASSVGQGNEQFF

length: 14
J: TRBJ2-7
V: TRBV6-1
CDR3: CASRPGTGAYEQYF

length: 16
J: TRBJ1-2
V: TRBV6-5
CDR3: CASSYAAGQGHYGYTF

length: 18
J: TRBJ2-6
V: TRBV12-5
CDR3: CASVGADRGLAGANVLTF

length: 13
J: TRBJ1-5
V: TRBV9
CDR3: CASSVTQNQPQHF

length: 15
J: TRBJ1-6
V: TRBV6-1
CDR3: CASSELDRGNSPLHF

length: 15
J: TRBJ2-1
V: TRBV4-3
CDR3: CASSQDGLAGNEQFF

length: 15
J: TRBJ2-2
V: TRBV7-2
CDR3: CASSPPGGFTGELFF

length: 16
J: TRBJ2-5
V: TRBV9
CDR3: CASSVGSGFRGETQYF